These T cell receptor beta chains were read from a single sample in a study of control samples from healthy donors and cancer patients. Sequencing was performed with immunoSEQ multiplex PCR; in TCRdb, only in-frame clones are kept and a portion is missing. The table lists tens of thousands of clones, about four fifths of them singletons. Sequenced sample: PBMCs. These receptors were taken from a man between 65 and 79 years old with lung cancer. Each CDR3 is given with its conserved first and last residue. Clone size is not always given. Where it is, it says once, few, many or a class for expanded clones.

J	size	V	CDR3
TRBJ2-2	.	TRBV3-1/TRBV3-2	CASSLGQSTGELFF
TRBJ2-3	.	TRBV4-3	CASSQSTGGTDTQYF
TRBJ2-4	.	TRBV5-6	CASSFQGLAKNIQYF
TRBJ2-7	.	TRBV5-1	CASSLLGQGASYEQYF
TRBJ2-5	.	TRBV2	CASSVAAAQETQYF
TRBJ1-1	few	TRBV7-2	CASTLFTGTAEAFF
TRBJ1-4	.	TRBV6-5	CASSLARERREKLFF
TRBJ2-7	.	TRBV6-5	CASSYSGGARPYEQYF
TRBJ2-1	.	TRBV6-5	CASRRTDYNEQFF
TRBJ2-3	.	TRBV7-8	CASSLASGNTDTQYF
TRBJ2-7	.	TRBV28	CASSLGLAGYEQYF
TRBJ2-2	.	TRBV4-3	CASSQEGGGNTGELFF
TRBJ1-5	.	TRBV7-9	CASRTRTGSIPNSNQPQHF
TRBJ2-6	.	TRBV6-5	CASSYSGGSGANVLTF
TRBJ1-1	few	TRBV15	CATSRIAAGGTEAFF
TRBJ2-1	.	TRBV11-2	CASSLAQGPEQFF
TRBJ2-3	.	TRBV28	CASGAAGQGTDTQYF
TRBJ1-1	.	TRBV19	CASSIVAGPEAFF
TRBJ2-1	.	TRBV18	CASSDQGPSDNEQFF
TRBJ2-7	.	TRBV15	CATSRDRGSYEQYF
TRBJ2-1	.	TRBV24-1	CATSDSGLVKFHEQFF
TRBJ2-7	.	TRBV2	CASSLQGVYEQYF
TRBJ2-4	few	TRBV11-2	CASSSRPGLALGAKNIQYF
TRBJ1-1	once	TRBV9	CASSVEWGTDTEAFF
TRBJ2-7	.	TRBV3-1/TRBV3-2	CASSQDLGSTPTF
TRBJ1-5	once	TRBV2	CASSVWGREDQPQHF
TRBJ1-2	.	TRBV30	CAWSVRVNGYTF
TRBJ2-2	.	TRBV7-6	CASSLAASGGTGELFF
TRBJ2-7	.	TRBV30	CAWSGRGTYEQYF
TRBJ2-1	.	TRBV10-1	CASSVIAGVSYNEQFF
TRBJ2-1	.	TRBV4-3	CASSQDTSGATEQFF
TRBJ2-1	.	TRBV4-2	CASSQNPRGGGNNEQFF
TRBJ1-4	.	TRBV7-8	CASSPSTSNEKLFF
TRBJ1-1	.	TRBV19	CASSISLNTEAFF
TRBJ2-4	.	TRBV7-9	CASSLGTGPKNIQYF
TRBJ2-3	few	TRBV4-1	CASSLVAGGPGDTQYF
TRBJ2-7	.	TRBV11-2	CASSTPQGALGDEQYF
TRBJ2-1	once	TRBV6-2/TRBV6-3	CASSYERDYNEQFF
TRBJ2-5	.	TRBV5-1	CASSLDTPLAGEETQYF
TRBJ1-2	.	TRBV29-1	CSTQTGANYGYTF
TRBJ1-5	.	TRBV6-5	CASSYQGHQPQHF
TRBJ2-7	.	TRBV2	CASSETWGQSYYEQYF
TRBJ1-1	.	TRBV30	CAWSVRGRVASTEAFF
TRBJ1-1	.	TRBV7-3	CASSLTSGGVAEAFF
TRBJ1-5	.	TRBV27	CASSSGPGNQPQHF
TRBJ2-3	.	TRBV7-3	CASAAGVLTDTQYF
TRBJ2-4	few	TRBV19	CASSIASAKNIQYF
TRBJ2-5	.	TRBV6-5	CASSSGGVNSVTQYF